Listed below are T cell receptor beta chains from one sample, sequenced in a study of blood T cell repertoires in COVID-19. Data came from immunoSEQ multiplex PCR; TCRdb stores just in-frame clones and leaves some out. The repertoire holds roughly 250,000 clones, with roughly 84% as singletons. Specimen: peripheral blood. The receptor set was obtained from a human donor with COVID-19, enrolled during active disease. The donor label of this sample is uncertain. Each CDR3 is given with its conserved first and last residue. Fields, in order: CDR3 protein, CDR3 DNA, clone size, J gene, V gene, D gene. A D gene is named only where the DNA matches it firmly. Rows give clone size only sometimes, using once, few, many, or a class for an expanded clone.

cdr3_aa: CASSPRGDYSNQPQHF
cdr3_nt: TGTGCCAGTAGCCCCAGGGGGGATTATAGCAATCAGCCCCAGCATTTT
clone_size: NA
j_call: TRBJ1-5
v_call: TRBV19
d_call: TRBD1

cdr3_aa: CAISGDREIQPQHF
cdr3_nt: TGTGCCATCAGTGGGGACAGGGAGATTCAGCCCCAGCATTTT
clone_size: NA
j_call: TRBJ1-5
v_call: TRBV10-3
d_call: TRBD1

cdr3_aa: CARGDRAHTGELFF
cdr3_nt: TGTGCCAGGGGGGACAGGGCCCACACCGGGGAGCTGTTTTTT
clone_size: few
j_call: TRBJ2-2
v_call: TRBV2
d_call: TRBD1

cdr3_aa: CASSLELQGTSEQYF
cdr3_nt: TGTGCCAGCAGCCTCGAACTCCAGGGTACGTCCGAGCAGTACTTC
clone_size: few
j_call: TRBJ2-7
v_call: TRBV5-4
d_call: NA

cdr3_aa: CASSEASGQYF
cdr3_nt: TGTGCCAGCTCCGAGGCTAGCGGGCAGTATTTT
clone_size: NA
j_call: TRBJ2-3
v_call: TRBV18
d_call: TRBD2

cdr3_aa: CASSPEGQGYGYTF
cdr3_nt: TGTGCCAGCTCACCAGAGGGACAGGGCTATGGCTACACCTTC
clone_size: NA
j_call: TRBJ1-2
v_call: TRBV18
d_call: TRBD1

cdr3_aa: CASSQGLHNEQFF
cdr3_nt: TGTGCCAGCAGCCAAGGACTCCACAATGAGCAGTTCTTC
clone_size: once
j_call: TRBJ2-1
v_call: TRBV3-1/TRBV3-2
d_call: NA

cdr3_aa: CASSWAGDNEKLFF
cdr3_nt: TGCGCCAGCAGCTGGGCAGGGGATAATGAAAAACTGTTTTTT
clone_size: NA
j_call: TRBJ1-4
v_call: TRBV5-1
d_call: NA

cdr3_aa: CASSLSGGAQPQHF
cdr3_nt: TGTGCCAGCAGCTTAAGCGGGGGGGCTCAGCCCCAGCATTTT
clone_size: NA
j_call: TRBJ1-5
v_call: TRBV7-9
d_call: NA

cdr3_aa: CASSLLGAGVPETQYF
cdr3_nt: TGTGCCAGCAGCTTACTCGGAGCGGGAGTGCCAGAGACCCAGTACTTC
clone_size: NA
j_call: TRBJ2-5
v_call: TRBV7-9
d_call: TRBD2

cdr3_aa: CASSLQFSNQPQHF
cdr3_nt: TGTGCCAGCAGCTTACAGTTTAGCAATCAGCCCCAGCATTTT
clone_size: NA
j_call: TRBJ1-5
v_call: TRBV7-2
d_call: NA

cdr3_aa: CASSLGGLVAGGRETQYF
cdr3_nt: TGTGCCAGCAGCTTGGGAGGACTCGTAGCGGGAGGACGGGAGACCCAGTACTTC
clone_size: NA
j_call: TRBJ2-5
v_call: TRBV5-4
d_call: TRBD2

cdr3_aa: CASSRPQGSNEQFF
cdr3_nt: TGTGCCAGCAGCCGCCCCCAGGGGAGCAATGAGCAGTTCTTC
clone_size: NA
j_call: TRBJ2-1
v_call: TRBV28
d_call: NA

cdr3_aa: CATTGTGDQPQHF
cdr3_nt: TGTGCCACCACCGGGACAGGGGATCAGCCCCAGCATTTT
clone_size: NA
j_call: TRBJ1-5
v_call: TRBV2
d_call: TRBD1

cdr3_aa: CASSRRTSGSVGTDTQYF
cdr3_nt: TGCGCCAGCAGCCGGCGGACTAGCGGGAGTGTCGGCACAGATACGCAGTATTTT
clone_size: NA
j_call: TRBJ2-3
v_call: TRBV4-1
d_call: TRBD2

cdr3_aa: CASSTGLSNTGELFF
cdr3_nt: TGTGCCAGCAGCACAGGGCTTTCGAACACCGGGGAGCTGTTTTTT
clone_size: few
j_call: TRBJ2-2
v_call: TRBV11-3
d_call: NA

cdr3_aa: CASSQGQGGNYGYTF
cdr3_nt: TGCGCCAGCAGCCAAGGGCAAGGAGGTAACTATGGCTACACCTTC
clone_size: NA
j_call: TRBJ1-2
v_call: TRBV4-3
d_call: NA

cdr3_aa: CSVEDGAGRGEQFF
cdr3_nt: TGCAGCGTTGAAGATGGGGCTGGGAGGGGTGAGCAGTTCTTC
clone_size: NA
j_call: TRBJ2-1
v_call: TRBV29-1
d_call: TRBD2

cdr3_aa: CASSQVGGYTF
cdr3_nt: TGTGCCAGCAGCCAAGTTGGCGGCTACACCTTC
clone_size: few
j_call: TRBJ1-2
v_call: TRBV3-1/TRBV3-2
d_call: NA

cdr3_aa: CASSDRGNGGYTF
cdr3_nt: TGTGCCAGCAGTGACAGGGGAAACGGGGGCTACACCTTC
clone_size: once
j_call: TRBJ1-2
v_call: TRBV25-1
d_call: NA